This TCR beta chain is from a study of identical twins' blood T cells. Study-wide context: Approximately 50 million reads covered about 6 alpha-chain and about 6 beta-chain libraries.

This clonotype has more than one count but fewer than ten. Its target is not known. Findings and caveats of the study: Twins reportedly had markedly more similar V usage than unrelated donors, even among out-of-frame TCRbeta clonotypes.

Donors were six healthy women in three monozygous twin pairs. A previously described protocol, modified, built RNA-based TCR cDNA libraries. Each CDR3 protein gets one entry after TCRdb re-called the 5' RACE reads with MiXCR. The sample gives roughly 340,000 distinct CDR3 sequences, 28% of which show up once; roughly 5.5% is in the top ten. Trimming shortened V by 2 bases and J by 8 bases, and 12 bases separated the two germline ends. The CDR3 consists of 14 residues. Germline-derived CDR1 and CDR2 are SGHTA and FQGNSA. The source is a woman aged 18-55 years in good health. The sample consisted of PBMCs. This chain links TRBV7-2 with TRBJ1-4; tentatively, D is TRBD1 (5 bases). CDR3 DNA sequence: TGTGCCAGCAGCTTAAATTCCGGGGGAGAAAAACTGTTTTTT. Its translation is CASSLNSGGEKLFF.